The clone carrying this TCR beta chain was recorded only once. The antigen remains unidentified. Germline V gene sequence: CDR1 MNHEY, CDR2 SMNVEV (reference sequence). The CDR3 loop spans 17 amino acids. V dropped 2 bases and J dropped 2; count of bases not matched to a gene: 9. The study drew its donors from healthy HIV-negative adults without recent acute infections or vaccinations. These data originate in a study of shared clonotypes between healthy human individuals. Genomic DNA from each subset was divided evenly over several immunoSEQ plates. The authors' processing: Because ImmunoSEQ provided only junction sequences with no quality scores, the filtering differed. Sequenced by immunoSEQ multiplex PCR; TCRdb stores in-frame clones only, minus some. That table furnishes V, J and clone size, whereas the DNA furnished D and trimming. The sample lists around 1.1 million clones, around 78% occurring once.

Study-wide points: Non-shared clonotypes had lower generation probabilities than clonotypes shared by all four sorted-subset donors.

The V and J genes are TRBV27 and TRBJ2-1; 7 bases align to TRBD2. The TCR sequence derives from a man aged 18-30 years in good health. Some clones in this sample may be carry-over from other donors' samples. Specimen: memory CD4+ T cells from PBMCs. The subset: CD45RA-negative fraction. This chain's CDR3 is CASSLGRGTPAYNEQFF. The CDR3 nucleotides read TGTGCCAGCAGTTTAGGGCGGGGGACGCCCGCCTACAATGAGCAGTTCTTC.